The 14 T cell receptor beta chains reported below all come from one sample, sequenced in a study of cytomegalovirus exposure and HLA in healthy donors. 60 Vbeta and 13 Jbeta primers were used in PCR. Produced via immunoSEQ multiplex PCR; TCRdb's table is partial and in-frame only. The sample lists 95,000 to 100,000 clones; 60% to 75% were seen once. The sequencing sample was made of PBMCs. The source is a man aged 45 to 65 in good health and CMV-seronegative.

The chain combines TRBV5-4 with TRBJ2-5; TRBD1 is a possible D gene (5 bases). The J call is in doubt because the DNA end fits TRBJ2-7 better. The length of the CDR3 is 17 residues. Germline-derived CDR1 and CDR2 are SGHNT and YYREEE (reference sequence). In nucleotides, the CDR3 is TGTGCCAGCAGCAGGGGATCTGGTAGCCTCTCCGCCCACGAGCAGTACTTC. This encodes CASSRGSGSLSAHEQYF.

The rearrangement joins TRBV30 to TRBJ1-2, with D unresolved. Germline assignment: CDR1 GTSNPN and CDR2 SVGIG (reference sequence). The V gene lost 0 bases and the J gene lost 7 bases, with 6 bases spanning the gap. The CDR3 spans 11 residues. This chain's CDR3 is CAWSVISGYTF. The CDR3 DNA reads TGTGCCTGGAGTGTAATCTCTGGCTACACCTTC.

The rearrangement joins TRBV11-2 to TRBJ1-2; TRBD1 agrees at 8 bases. The germline V gene encodes CDR1 SGHAT and CDR2 FQNNGV. V lost 5 bases to trimming and J lost 1 base; unmatched junction nucleotides: 12. This CDR3 is built from 17 residues. CDR3 in DNA: TGTGCCAGCAGCAGGGGACAGGCGGCCTCGTTTAACTATGGCTACACCTTC. Translation: CASSRGQAASFNYGYTF.

The chain combines TRBV18 with TRBJ1-2, with D possibly being TRBD1 (5 bases). With 3 bases removed from V and 1 base from J, the gap between germline ends came to 12 bases. CDR1 KGHSH and CDR2 LQKENI come from the germline V gene. This CDR3 contains 15 residues. The CDR3 loop reads CASSPIQTDNYGYTF. In DNA, the CDR3 is TGTGCCAGCTCACCGATACAGACAGATAACTATGGCTACACCTTC.

The J gene is TRBJ1-2, the V gene TRBV7-9; 8 nucleotides match TRBD1. This CDR3 is built from 16 residues. V shed 1 base, J shed 5 bases, and the junction held 9 bases outside the gene matches. Germline V gives CDR1 SEHNR, CDR2 FQNEAQ (reference sequence). The CDR3 sequence is CASSLGETGAIYGYTF. The CDR3 DNA reads as TGTGCCAGCAGCTTAGGAGAGACAGGGGCAATATATGGCTACACCTTC.

The rearrangement links TRBV5-6 to TRBJ1-2; D unresolved. CDR3 length: 16 residues. Germline lookup yields CDR1 SGHDT and CDR2 YYEEEE. V dropped 2 bases and J dropped 0 bases, with 14 bases sitting between them. CDR3 in amino acids: CASSFEGPGTNYGYTF. CDR3 in DNA: TGTGCCAGCAGCTTTGAGGGCCCAGGCACTAACTATGGCTACACCTTC.

V and J are TRBV5-1 and TRBJ2-1; maybe TRBD1 (8 bases). Trimming left V 0 bases short and J 8 bases short, with 12 bases between. CDR1 is SGHRS and CDR2 is YFSETQ in the germline V gene. The CDR3 runs 14 residues. The CDR3 DNA reads as TGCGCCAGCAGCTTGGACAGGGGGGGCGATGAGCAGTTCTTC. This codes for CASSLDRGGDEQFF.

V and J are TRBV7-3 and TRBJ2-1; 10 bases align to TRBD2. CDR3 length: 16 residues. From germline, CDR1 is SGHTA and CDR2 FQGTGA. Trimming removed 1 base from V and 10 bases from J; junction bases left unmatched: 10. DNA for the CDR3: TGTGCCAGCAGCTTAATACCCAGCGGGAGGGCCGAGGAGCAGTTCTTC. This sequence encodes CASSLIPSGRAEEQFF.

This chain joins TRBV5-4 and TRBJ1-1; D is undetermined. Germline-derived CDR1 and CDR2 are SGHNT and YYREEE (reference sequence). V was shortened by 4 bases and J by 4 bases, with 14 bases between the two germline ends. This CDR3 contains 14 residues. CDR3 amino acids: CASSPDGGSTEAFF. The CDR3 nucleotides read TGTGCCAGCAGCCCGGACGGAGGGTCCACTGAAGCTTTCTTT.

The DNA for the CDR3 is TGTGCCAGCAGCTTGGAAAGGGGACTAGGTTCCCCCCCCAATGAGCAGTTCTTC. Residues: CASSLERGLGSPPNEQFF. V gene TRBV5-8 combines with J gene TRBJ2-1; 8 bases match TRBD2. The V gene end was trimmed by 0 bases and the J gene end by 6 bases; junction bases not matched to a gene: 14. Per germline, CDR1 SGHTS and CDR2 YDEGEE. The CDR3 sequence is 18 residues long. Based on the CDR3 plus reference TRBV5-8 and TRBJ2-1, the full variable domain is EAGVTQSPTHLIKTRGQQATLRCSPISGHTSVYWYQQALGLGLQFLLWYDEGEERNRGNFPPRFSGRQFPNYSSELNVNALELEDSALYLCASSLERGLGSPPNEQFFGPGTRLTVL.

The V gene is TRBV15, the J gene TRBJ2-1; 7 bases agree with TRBD2. Losses at the gene ends were 0 bases for V and 6 bases for J; bases not matched to a gene: 5. CDR1 LNHNV and CDR2 YYDKDF come from the germline V gene (reference sequence). CDR3 size: 15 residues. DNA for the CDR3: TGTGCCACCAGCAGAGATATCAGGGAGGGCAATGAGCAGTTCTTC. Encoded protein: CATSRDIREGNEQFF. Filled out from reference TRBV15 and TRBJ2-1, the complete variable domain reads DAMVIQNPRYQVTQFGKPVTLSCSQTLNHNVMYWYQQKSSQAPKLLFHYYDKDFNNEADTPDNFQSRRPNTSFCFLDIRSPGLGDTAMYLCATSRDIREGNEQFFGPGTRLTVL.

The chain couples TRBV6-6 to TRBJ2-3; D is perhaps TRBD1 (5 bases). The CDR3 contains 16 residues. V shed 6 bases and J shed 1 base, with 17 bases lying between them. Germline assignment: CDR1 MNHNY and CDR2 SVGAGI (reference sequence). This chain's CDR3 is CASSPRQFSGTDTQYF. CDR3 DNA: TGTGCCAGCAGCCCCCGACAGTTCTCTGGCACAGATACGCAGTATTTT.

The rearrangement joins TRBV28 to TRBJ2-7, with D possibly TRBD1 on 6 matching bases. V was clipped by 6 bases and J by 4 bases, with 19 bases between them. This CDR3 spans 15 amino acids. Germline CDR1 reads MDHEN; CDR2 reads SYDVKM. CDR3 coding DNA: TGTGCCAGCAGCAGCATGAAGGGAAGGGGGTACGAGCAGTACTTC. It translates to CASSSMKGRGYEQYF.

This clone was detected a few times. The V gene is TRBV11-2, the J gene TRBJ2-4, with a weak D call TRBD2 (6 bases). In germline, CDR1 is SGHAT, CDR2 FQNNGV. The CDR3 consists of 13 residues. V lost 4 bases and J lost 11, with 15 bases in between. Here the CDR3 reads CASSSSTGTFQYF. CDR3 bases: TGTGCCAGCAGCTCCAGTACCGGGACTTTTCAGTACTTC.